Listed below are T cell receptor beta chains from one sample, sequenced in a study of T cell clonotyping in hematopoietic cell transplantation. The protocol was immunoSEQ multiplex PCR, while the TCRdb copy is restricted to in-frame clones and leaves out a portion. Here the sample spans tens of thousands of clones, 90% to 95% being singletons. Material: PBMCs, obtained 100 days after allogeneic stem cell transplant. The receptors here all came from a female patient aged 45 to 65 who had an allogeneic stem cell transplant from a related donor, so the T cells may come from the graft donor. Some clones in this sample may be carry-over from other donors' samples. CDR3s include the opening cysteine and the closing phenylalanine or tryptophan. D genes are given only for firm matches. Expanded clones get a size class; other rows say once, few or many, or leave the size out.

len,j_gene,v_gene,d_gene,abundance,CDR3aa,CDR3nt
16,TRBJ1-5,TRBV19,-,-,CASSIIRGTENQPQHF,TGTGCCAGTAGTATCATCCGAGGGACCGAGAATCAGCCCCAGCATTTT
17,TRBJ2-7,TRBV7-9,-,-,CASSSFWGTQLTDEQYF,TGTGCCAGCAGCTCCTTTTGGGGGACCCAATTAACAGACGAGCAGTACTTC
19,TRBJ2-2,TRBV2,TRBD2,-,CASSLYLGLAGGNTGELFF,TGTGCCAGCAGCTTATATCTGGGACTAGCGGGGGGCAACACCGGGGAGCTGTTTTTT
13,TRBJ2-7,TRBV7-9,-,-,CASSSASPSGPDF,TGTGCCAGCAGCTCCGCGTCCCCTTCCGGGCCCGACTTC
11,TRBJ1-1,TRBV6-6,TRBD1,-,CASRGQGASFF,TGTGCCAGCAGAGGACAGGGGGCATCTTTCTTT
13,TRBJ2-3,TRBV30,-,-,CAWSAGSTDTQYF,TGTGCCTGGAGCGCAGGGTCCACAGATACGCAGTATTTT
14,TRBJ2-7,TRBV27,TRBD2,once,CASSRSGGAYEQYF,TGTGCCAGCAGTCGTAGCGGGGGGGCCTACGAGCAGTACTTC
14,TRBJ2-7,TRBV2,TRBD1,-,CASSQGQAPYEQYF,TGTGCCAGCAGTCAGGGACAGGCCCCCTACGAGCAGTACTTC
15,TRBJ2-1,TRBV6-6,TRBD2,-,CASSYEAGTGVEQFF,TGTGCCAGCAGTTACGAAGCGGGGACTGGGGTGGAGCAGTTCTTC
15,TRBJ1-5,TRBV6-5,TRBD1,-,CASSRGQGNSQPQHF,TGTGCCAGCAGCCGGGGACAGGGGAACAGTCAGCCCCAGCATTTT
14,TRBJ2-7,TRBV5-5,-,few,CASSLGAGAYEQYF,TGTGCCAGCAGCTTGGGGGCAGGTGCCTACGAGCAGTACTTC
17,TRBJ2-2,TRBV7-3,-,once,CASSLQPKPPNTGELFF,TGTGCCAGCAGCTTACAACCGAAGCCCCCGAACACCGGGGAGCTGTTTTTT
13,TRBJ1-3,TRBV2,-,-,CASTPRNGNTIYF,TGTGCCAGCACCCCCAGGAATGGAAACACCATATATTTT
15,TRBJ1-5,TRBV30,TRBD1,-,CAWSRDRGIDQPQHF,TGTGCCTGGAGCAGGGACAGGGGGATCGATCAGCCCCAGCATTTT
13,TRBJ2-7,TRBV27,TRBD1,-,CASTGTGPHEQYF,TGTGCCAGCACCGGGACAGGGCCCCACGAGCAGTACTTC
14,TRBJ1-2,TRBV5-4,TRBD1,-,CASSLEWTGLGYTF,TGTGCCAGCAGCTTGGAATGGACAGGCCTAGGCTACACCTTC
13,TRBJ1-1,TRBV19,-,once,CASISSISTEAFF,TGTGCCAGCATTTCTTCGATAAGCACTGAAGCTTTCTTT
11,TRBJ2-5,TRBV6-5,-,-,CASSRQETQYF,TGTGCCAGCAGCCGGCAAGAGACCCAGTACTTC
14,TRBJ1-2,TRBV5-6,TRBD1,once,CASSLAGTVDGYTF,TGTGCCAGCAGCTTGGCCGGGACAGTAGACGGCTACACCTTC
13,TRBJ2-2,TRBV29-1,-,-,CSAGPYGTGELFF,TGCAGCGCCGGGCCCTATGGGACCGGGGAGCTGTTTTTT
13,TRBJ1-2,TRBV4-2,-,-,CASSQEEGIGYTF,TGTGCCAGCAGCCAAGAAGAAGGTATTGGCTACACCTTC
18,TRBJ1-1,TRBV7-9,TRBD1,-,CASSLASLLTGRATEAFF,TGTGCCAGCAGCTTAGCTTCTTTATTGACAGGGAGGGCCACTGAAGCTTTCTTT
14,TRBJ1-1,TRBV30,-,-,CAWPGVGGTSEAFF,TGTGCCTGGCCGGGGGTTGGGGGAACGTCTGAAGCTTTCTTT
13,TRBJ1-1,TRBV9,-,-,CASSVEGLTEAFF,TGTGCCAGCAGCGTAGAGGGGTTAACTGAAGCTTTCTTT
14,TRBJ2-1,TRBV5-1,TRBD2,once,CASSLTSGYNEQFF,TGCGCCAGCAGCTTAACTAGCGGTTACAATGAGCAGTTCTTC
13,TRBJ1-4,TRBV29-1,-,-,CSVSTGGNEKLFF,TGCAGCGTTTCGACGGGGGGTAATGAAAAACTGTTTTTT
14,TRBJ1-6,TRBV9,TRBD1,-,CASSRQGYNSPLHF,TGTGCCAGCAGCCGACAGGGCTATAATTCACCCCTCCACTTT
16,TRBJ1-5,TRBV4-2,-,-,CASSQGVGANNQPQHF,TGTGCCAGCAGCCAAGGTGTTGGGGCTAACAATCAGCCCCAGCATTTT
14,TRBJ2-7,TRBV6-5,-,once,CASRPAGTGPEQYF,TGTGCCAGCAGGCCCGCTGGGACGGGCCCGGAGCAGTACTTC
15,TRBJ1-3,TRBV2,-,-,CASSDHTSSGNTIYF,TGTGCCAGCAGTGATCACACTAGCTCTGGAAACACCATATATTTT
13,TRBJ1-2,TRBV5-4,-,-,CASKWPRDHGYTF,TGTGCCAGCAAATGGCCCAGGGACCATGGCTACACCTTC
14,TRBJ2-4,TRBV30,TRBD2,-,CAWSVRRGEGIQYF,TGTGCCTGGAGTGTGCGGCGGGGGGAAGGCATTCAGTACTTC
14,TRBJ2-3,TRBV5-1,TRBD2,few,CASSWGDYTDTQYF,TGCGCCAGCAGCTGGGGGGACTACACAGATACGCAGTATTTT
14,TRBJ2-2,TRBV11-2,-,-,CASSLGTYTGELFF,TGTGCCAGCAGCTTAGGCACCTACACCGGGGAGCTGTTTTTT
15,TRBJ1-2,TRBV4-3,-,-,CASSQEFNRHYGYTF,TGCGCCAGCAGCCAAGAGTTTAACAGGCACTATGGCTACACCTTC
15,TRBJ2-1,TRBV5-1,-,-,CASSLVLAARDEQFF,TGCGCCAGCAGCTTGGTATTGGCCGCTAGGGATGAGCAGTTCTTC
16,TRBJ2-5,TRBV30,-,once,CAWSGYVGAPGETQYF,TGTGCCTGGAGTGGTTATGTAGGGGCCCCAGGGGAGACCCAGTACTTC
15,TRBJ2-2,TRBV11-2,TRBD2,-,CASTPRRGGTGELFF,TGTGCCAGCACCCCTCGGCGGGGAGGGACCGGGGAGCTGTTTTTT
16,TRBJ1-4,TRBV6-6,TRBD1,-,CASSSTRSGGKEKLFF,TGTGCCAGCAGCTCGACCCGTTCAGGGGGCAAAGAAAAACTGTTTTTT
12,TRBJ2-2,TRBV10-3,-,-,CAISEDPGELFF,TGTGCCATCAGTGAGGACCCCGGGGAGCTGTTTTTT
14,TRBJ2-7,TRBV7-8,-,-,CASSTHAGSYEQYF,TGTGCCAGCAGCACACACGCGGGTTCCTACGAGCAGTACTTC
14,TRBJ1-6,TRBV2,-,once,CASSAAGSDSPLHF,TGTGCCAGCAGTGCCGCGGGTTCTGATTCACCCCTCCACTTT
12,TRBJ2-7,TRBV7-9,-,-,CALHDGLDEQYF,TGTGCCCTACACGACGGATTGGACGAGCAGTACTTC
17,TRBJ1-1,TRBV5-8,TRBD1,-,CASSLDPPGTGKVEAFF,TGTGCCAGCAGCTTGGACCCTCCCGGGACAGGGAAGGTTGAAGCTTTCTTT
16,TRBJ1-2,TRBV5-6,TRBD1,-,CASSPGTGGPNYGYTF,TGTGCCAGCAGCCCCGGGACAGGGGGGCCTAACTATGGCTACACCTTC
14,TRBJ1-1,TRBV9,TRBD1,-,CASSGNFGTDEAFF,TGTGCCAGCAGCGGCAACTTCGGGACAGATGAAGCTTTCTTT